Included here is one T cell receptor beta chain sequence, with context. The antigen is undetermined. TCRdb's table, derived via immunoSEQ multiplex PCR, lists solely in-frame clones and lacks some. The sample records 60,000 to 65,000 clones, roughly 89% being singletons. The ends lost 11 bases at V and 5 bases at J; junction bases unmatched: 7. The CDR3 loop spans 13 amino acids. CDR1 MNHEY and CDR2 SVGAGI come from the germline V gene. The data stem from a study of T cell responses to AZD1222 COVID-19 vaccine. Study findings and constraints: The donors showed a predominance of white British ancestry and of females, with possible underestimation of clonal diversity.

This rearrangement joins TRBV6-5 to TRBJ1-4, with 8 bases matching TRBD1. This receptor was identified in an adult in good health. Here the sequenced sample was peripheral blood, taken on day 0 of AZD1222 vaccination. DNA of the CDR3: TGTGCCGGACGGACAGGGCTCAATGAAAAACTGTTTTTT. This codes for CAGRTGLNEKLFF.